The present T cell receptor (beta chain) was sequenced within a study of graft-versus-host responses after intestinal transplantation (dated by TCRdb to the early 2020s). At the level of the whole study: The transplants that recipients got were multivisceral, liver-intestinal, or isolated intestinal. Rather than going through the commercial service, samples from three later patients were sequenced in-house on an Illumina MiSeq and processed with MiXCR. Alloreactive clones were identified by sequencing pre-transplant mixed lymphocyte reaction products and comparing them with unstimulated pre-transplant donor and recipient T cells. Anti-thymocyte globulin induction was given to all recipients, followed by maintenance tacrolimus and steroids for approximately three years. Of the roughly 26 intestinal transplant recipients enrolled in the cohort, one of whom was a retransplant, a few patients without pretransplant specimens were excluded. Donor T cell macrochimerism was defined as a peak of at least 4% donor T cells among recipient peripheral blood mononuclear cells. Bulk TCR-beta CDR3 sequencing was used to track graft-versus-host and host-versus-graft alloreactive T cell clones in the graft, circulation and bone marrow after intestinal transplantation.

In the case of this clone: The antigen this receptor binds is unknown. Base qualities are missing; no much larger clone stands one base away.

Its CDR3 holds 14 amino acids, cysteine through phenylalanine. The retained sequence is limited to the CDR3, 42 bases, with the frame set at the first base. The V and J ends are trimmed by 4 bases and 10 bases, leaving 17 bases between them. In the germline V gene, CDR1 corresponds to LGHNA and CDR2 to YNFKEQ. On the study overall, not on this receptor specifically: The conclusions were limited by the relatively low number and heterogeneity of the intestinal transplant patients. GvH clones were detected in recipient bone marrow, and some appeared earlier in ileal mucosa or blood, consistent with an intestinal mucosal origin. In the allografts of patients with donor T cell macrochimerism, GvH to HvG T cell clonal ratios were high. Peak levels of circulating GvH clones were associated with declines in HvG clones early after transplant.

Preparation of the library involved the immunoSEQ multiplex PCR assay. For most patients, genomic DNA was isolated with the Qiagen DNeasy Blood and Tissue Kit and sent frozen to Adaptive Biotechnologies for TCR sequencing. Adaptive Biotechnologies carried out high-throughput TCR-beta CDR3 sequencing of genomic DNA for most patients. The paper's processing steps were these. TCR sequencing data for over 15 patients were retrieved from Adaptive's ImmunoSEQ software; three other patients were processed with MiXCR and VDJtools. To correct CD4 versus CD8 sorting errors, any sequence found in both subsets at a frequency ratio below 5:1 was removed. CDR3 nucleotide sequences shared between donor and recipient were removed because the origin of such sequences could not be assigned. To be classed as alloreactive, a clone needed at least 2-fold expansion over unstimulated cells and a minimum CFSE-low frequency of 0.002% (template counts) or 0.001% (read counts). A clone was considered mappable if detected in the sequenced pre-transplant spleen, lymph node, or MLR CFSE-low populations of the donor or recipient. Cumulative frequency of alloreactive clones was calculated as a percentage of all sequences weighted by copy number. Entries here come from immuneACCESS through TCRdb and include only in-frame sequences with V and J called. Some clones fail to appear in such tables; in the studies checked, an unresolved V gene covers under half of the shortfall, and the cause of the remainder is unknown. That table furnishes V, J and clone size, whereas the DNA furnished D and trimming. Here the sample has approximately 120,000 clones; approximately 90% occur a single time. Under 0.2% of the sample goes to the ten largest clones.

The time point label, as the study defines it: cells obtained before transplantation from donor or recipient. CD3+CD4+ and CD3+CD8+ populations were FACS-sorted from unstimulated pre-transplant donor and recipient cells taken from spleen or lymph nodes. Recombination connected TRBV4-2 to TRBJ2-1; the D segment could be TRBD2, given 5 matching bases. The sequences come from unstimulated CD4+ T cells sorted from spleen or lymph node cells, collected before intestinal transplant. The sequence was collected from a human donor who received an intestinal transplant. DNA sequence: TGTGCCAGCAGCCCCGTCCAAGGCACGGGAGAGCAGTTCTTC. Its protein reads: CASSPVQGTGEQFF.